A selection of T cell receptor beta chains follows, all from one sample in a study of OX40 agonist ivuxolimab in advanced cancers. Measured with immunoSEQ multiplex PCR; TCRdb has only the in-frame clones, and not every one. The sample holds around 20,000 clones; under 80% are singletons and the top ten take less than 9.5%. Sequenced here: CD4+ or CD8+ T cells sorted from blood, sampled in a trial of the OX40 agonist ivuxolimab. These receptors were taken from an adult with an advanced solid tumor such as melanoma, head and neck, liver or kidney cancer. CDR3s include the opening cysteine and the closing phenylalanine or tryptophan. A D gene is named only where the DNA matches it firmly. Clone size is not always given. Where it is, it says once, few, many or a class for expanded clones.

abundance: -
v_gene: TRBV6-1
len: 15
d_gene: TRBD2
j_gene: TRBJ2-3
CDR3nt: TGTGCCAGCAGGAGCGGGGGGGCCCTGACAGATACGCAGTATTTT
CDR3aa: CASRSGGALTDTQYF

abundance: -
v_gene: TRBV5-5
len: 15
d_gene: TRBD1
j_gene: TRBJ2-7
CDR3nt: TGTGCCAGCAGCTTGGTACAGGGGGCGATCTACGAGCAGTACTTC
CDR3aa: CASSLVQGAIYEQYF

abundance: -
v_gene: TRBV6-6
len: 14
d_gene: TRBD1
j_gene: TRBJ1-5
CDR3nt: TGTGCCAGCAGGACGACAGGGGGAGATCAGCCCCAGCATTTT
CDR3aa: CASRTTGGDQPQHF

abundance: -
v_gene: TRBV9
len: 15
d_gene: TRBD2
j_gene: TRBJ2-3
CDR3nt: TGTGCCAGCAGCGTCCAGCGGGGGGGCCCCGATACGCAGTATTTT
CDR3aa: CASSVQRGGPDTQYF

abundance: -
v_gene: TRBV27
len: 14
d_gene: -
j_gene: TRBJ2-7
CDR3nt: TGTGCCAGCAGTTTACGCAGGGAACGGTCCGAGCAGTACTTC
CDR3aa: CASSLRRERSEQYF

abundance: -
v_gene: TRBV5-1
len: 13
d_gene: -
j_gene: TRBJ1-1
CDR3nt: TGCGCCAGCAGCCCCGGGGGCGACGATGAAGCTTTCTTT
CDR3aa: CASSPGGDDEAFF

abundance: -
v_gene: TRBV11-2
len: 15
d_gene: TRBD2
j_gene: TRBJ2-2
CDR3nt: TGTGCCAGCATTTCCGGGGGGGCGGTCACCGGGGAGCTGTTTTTT
CDR3aa: CASISGGAVTGELFF

abundance: -
v_gene: TRBV6-9
len: 13
d_gene: -
j_gene: TRBJ2-2
CDR3nt: TGTGCCAGCAGTTACTCGGGCACCGGGGAGCTGTTTTTT
CDR3aa: CASSYSGTGELFF

abundance: once
v_gene: TRBV21-1
len: 16
d_gene: -
j_gene: TRBJ2-7
CDR3nt: TGTGCCAGCAGCAAAAGTGGGGACAGGGAGGCCTACGAGCAGTACTTC
CDR3aa: CASSKSGDREAYEQYF

abundance: -
v_gene: TRBV4-3
len: 17
d_gene: -
j_gene: TRBJ2-6
CDR3nt: TGCGCCAGCAGCCTCGGGACGGTAAGCTCTGGGGCCAACGTCCTGACTTTC
CDR3aa: CASSLGTVSSGANVLTF

abundance: few
v_gene: TRBV4-2
len: 21
d_gene: TRBD1
j_gene: TRBJ2-2
CDR3nt: TGTGCCAGCAGCCCAGGACAGGTTCCAAGCTTGTTCGACCTAAACACCGGGGAGCTGTTTTTT
CDR3aa: CASSPGQVPSLFDLNTGELFF

abundance: -
v_gene: TRBV6-5
len: 13
d_gene: -
j_gene: TRBJ2-7
CDR3nt: TGTGCCAGCAGTGAAGGTGAGAGCTACGAGCAGTACTTC
CDR3aa: CASSEGESYEQYF

abundance: few
v_gene: TRBV5-5
len: 13
d_gene: -
j_gene: TRBJ1-5
CDR3nt: TGTGCCAGCAGTATGGATAGCAATCAGCCCCAGCATTTT
CDR3aa: CASSMDSNQPQHF

abundance: few
v_gene: TRBV5-5
len: 16
d_gene: TRBD1
j_gene: TRBJ1-3
CDR3nt: TGTGCCAGCAGCAGAAGAGAGGGGGCGGCGGGAAACACCATATATTTT
CDR3aa: CASSRREGAAGNTIYF

abundance: -
v_gene: TRBV5-1
len: 14
d_gene: -
j_gene: TRBJ2-5
CDR3nt: TGCGCCAGCAGCTTGAGGGGGGCTGAGGAGACCCAGTACTTC
CDR3aa: CASSLRGAEETQYF

abundance: -
v_gene: TRBV11-2
len: 12
d_gene: -
j_gene: TRBJ2-5
CDR3nt: TGTGCCAGCAGCCTCATTCAAGAGACCCAGTACTTC
CDR3aa: CASSLIQETQYF

abundance: -
v_gene: TRBV6-1
len: 16
d_gene: TRBD2
j_gene: TRBJ2-1
CDR3nt: TGTGCCAGCAGTGAAAGCGCGGGGGTTCCCTACAATGAGCAGTTCTTC
CDR3aa: CASSESAGVPYNEQFF

abundance: -
v_gene: TRBV5-5
len: 18
d_gene: -
j_gene: TRBJ2-7
CDR3nt: TGTGCCAGCAGCTTGGCCAATCGTAGAACTGACTCTCCCTACGAGCAGTACTTC
CDR3aa: CASSLANRRTDSPYEQYF

abundance: -
v_gene: TRBV6-5
len: 16
d_gene: TRBD1
j_gene: TRBJ1-1
CDR3nt: TGTGCCAGCAGTTACGAAGGGCAGACAGGGTCCCCTGAAGCTTTCTTT
CDR3aa: CASSYEGQTGSPEAFF

abundance: -
v_gene: TRBV30
len: 14
d_gene: -
j_gene: TRBJ2-7
CDR3nt: TGTGCCTGGAGCCAACATATTTTCCCCTACGAGCAGTACTTC
CDR3aa: CAWSQHIFPYEQYF

abundance: -
v_gene: TRBV5-4
len: 16
d_gene: TRBD2
j_gene: TRBJ2-3
CDR3nt: TGTGCCAGCAGCTTGCCAACTAGCGGGGGGACGGATACGCAGTATTTT
CDR3aa: CASSLPTSGGTDTQYF

abundance: -
v_gene: TRBV2
len: 15
d_gene: TRBD1
j_gene: TRBJ2-2
CDR3nt: TGTGCCAGCAGGCCGGGACAGGGGCGCACCGGGGAGCTGTTTTTT
CDR3aa: CASRPGQGRTGELFF

abundance: -
v_gene: TRBV6-5
len: 16
d_gene: TRBD2
j_gene: TRBJ2-3
CDR3nt: TGTGCCAGCAGTTACGCGGGGGGCCCTAAGGCAGATACGCAGTATTTT
CDR3aa: CASSYAGGPKADTQYF

abundance: -
v_gene: TRBV2
len: 16
d_gene: -
j_gene: TRBJ2-6
CDR3nt: TGTGCCAGCAGTGTATATAGAATCTCTGGGGCCAACGTCCTGACTTTC
CDR3aa: CASSVYRISGANVLTF

abundance: -
v_gene: TRBV29-1
len: 12
d_gene: -
j_gene: TRBJ2-3
CDR3nt: TGCAGCGGGCGGGAAAGCACAGATACGCAGTATTTT
CDR3aa: CSGRESTDTQYF

abundance: once
v_gene: TRBV6-6
len: 15
d_gene: TRBD1
j_gene: TRBJ2-3
CDR3nt: TGTGCCAGCAGCCCTAGGGGGCAGGGTAAAGATACGCAGTATTTT
CDR3aa: CASSPRGQGKDTQYF

abundance: -
v_gene: TRBV5-8
len: 16
d_gene: TRBD1
j_gene: TRBJ1-5
CDR3nt: TGTGCCAGCGCCGATGGGACAGCTTATAGCAATCAGCCCCAGCATTTT
CDR3aa: CASADGTAYSNQPQHF

abundance: once
v_gene: TRBV11-3
len: 14
d_gene: -
j_gene: TRBJ2-2
CDR3nt: TGTGCCAGCAGCCTAACACAGGGAGCCGGGGAGCTGTTTTTT
CDR3aa: CASSLTQGAGELFF

abundance: -
v_gene: TRBV9
len: 10
d_gene: -
j_gene: TRBJ2-7
CDR3nt: TGTGCCAGCAGTGATGGAGAGCAGTACTTC
CDR3aa: CASSDGEQYF

abundance: -
v_gene: TRBV7-2
len: 13
d_gene: -
j_gene: TRBJ2-5
CDR3nt: TGTGCCAGCAGGCAGGACAACCAAGAGACCCAGTACTTC
CDR3aa: CASRQDNQETQYF